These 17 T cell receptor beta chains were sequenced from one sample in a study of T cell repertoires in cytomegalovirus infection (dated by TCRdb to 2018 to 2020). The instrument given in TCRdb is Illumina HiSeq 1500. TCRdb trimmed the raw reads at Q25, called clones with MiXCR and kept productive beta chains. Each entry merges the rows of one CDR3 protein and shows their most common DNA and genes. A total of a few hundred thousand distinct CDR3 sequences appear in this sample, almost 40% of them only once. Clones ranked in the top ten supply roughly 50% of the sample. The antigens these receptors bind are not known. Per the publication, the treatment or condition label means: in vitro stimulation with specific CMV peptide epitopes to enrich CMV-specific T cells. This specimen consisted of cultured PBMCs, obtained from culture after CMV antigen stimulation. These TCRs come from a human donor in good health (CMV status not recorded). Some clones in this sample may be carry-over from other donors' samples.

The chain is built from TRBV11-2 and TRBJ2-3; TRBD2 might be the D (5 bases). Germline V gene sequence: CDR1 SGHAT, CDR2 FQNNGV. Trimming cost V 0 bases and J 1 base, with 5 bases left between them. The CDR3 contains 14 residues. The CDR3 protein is CASSLDSGTDTQYF. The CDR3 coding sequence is TGTGCCAGCAGCTTAGATAGCGGCACAGATACGCAGTATTTT.

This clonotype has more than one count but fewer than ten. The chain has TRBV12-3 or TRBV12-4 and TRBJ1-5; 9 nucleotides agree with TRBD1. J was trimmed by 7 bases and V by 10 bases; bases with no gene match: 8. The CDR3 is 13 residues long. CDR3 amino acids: CATGTGFLQPQHF. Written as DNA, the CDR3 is TGTGCCACCGGGACAGGGTTTTTGCAGCCCCAGCATTTT.

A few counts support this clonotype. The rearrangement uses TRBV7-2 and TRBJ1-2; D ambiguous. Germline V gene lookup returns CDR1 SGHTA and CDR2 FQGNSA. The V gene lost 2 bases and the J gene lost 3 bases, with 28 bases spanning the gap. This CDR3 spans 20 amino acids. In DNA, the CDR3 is TGTGCCAGCAGCTTAAGTCCCGTCTGGTCCTTCCTAAGGGAACACTATGGCTACACCTTC. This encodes CASSLSPVWSFLREHYGYTF. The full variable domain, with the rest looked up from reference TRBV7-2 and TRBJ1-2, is GAGVSQSPSNKVTEKGKDVELRCDPISGHTALYWYRQSLGQGLEFLIYFQGNSAPDKSGLPSDRFSAERTGGSVSTLTIQRTQQEDSAVYLCASSLSPVWSFLREHYGYTFGSGTRLTVV.

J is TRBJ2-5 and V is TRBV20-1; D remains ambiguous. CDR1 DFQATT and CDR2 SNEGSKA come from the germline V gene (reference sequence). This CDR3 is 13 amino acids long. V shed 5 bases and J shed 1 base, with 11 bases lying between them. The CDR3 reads CSAPTDGQETQYF. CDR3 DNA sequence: TGCAGTGCTCCCACCGACGGCCAAGAGACCCAGTACTTC.

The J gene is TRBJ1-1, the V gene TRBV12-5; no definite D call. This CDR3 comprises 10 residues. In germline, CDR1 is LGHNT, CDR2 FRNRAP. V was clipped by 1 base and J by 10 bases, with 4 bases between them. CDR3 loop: CASGLGRAFF. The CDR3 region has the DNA TGTGCTAGTGGTTTGGGGCGAGCTTTCTTT.

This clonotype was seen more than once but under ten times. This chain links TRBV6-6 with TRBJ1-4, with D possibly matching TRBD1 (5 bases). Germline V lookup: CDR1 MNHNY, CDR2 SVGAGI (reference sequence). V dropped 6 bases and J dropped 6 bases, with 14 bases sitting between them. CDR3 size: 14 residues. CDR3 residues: CASRDDSQDEKLFF. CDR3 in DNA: TGTGCCAGCAGGGACGACAGTCAAGATGAAAAACTGTTTTTT.

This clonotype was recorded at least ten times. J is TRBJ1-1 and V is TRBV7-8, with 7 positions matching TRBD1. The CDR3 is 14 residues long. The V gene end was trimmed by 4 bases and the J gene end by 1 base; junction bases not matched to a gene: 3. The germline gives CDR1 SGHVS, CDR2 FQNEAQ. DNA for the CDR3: TGTGCCAGCAGCTCGGGACAGCCGAACACTGAAGCTTTCTTT. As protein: CASSSGQPNTEAFF. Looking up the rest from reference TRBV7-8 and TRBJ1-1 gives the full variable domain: GAGVSQSPRYKVAKRGQDVALRCDPISGHVSLFWYQQALGQGPEFLTYFQNEAQLDKSGLPSDRFFAERPEGSVSTLKIQRTQQEDSAVYLCASSSGQPNTEAFFGQGTRLTVV.

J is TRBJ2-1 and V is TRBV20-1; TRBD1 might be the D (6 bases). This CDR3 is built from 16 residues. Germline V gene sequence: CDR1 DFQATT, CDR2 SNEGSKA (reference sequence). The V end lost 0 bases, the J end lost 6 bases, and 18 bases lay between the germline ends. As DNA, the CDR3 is TGCAGTGCTAGAGATCTCCGGGACACCCCGACCAATGAGCAGTTCTTC. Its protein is CSARDLRDTPTNEQFF.

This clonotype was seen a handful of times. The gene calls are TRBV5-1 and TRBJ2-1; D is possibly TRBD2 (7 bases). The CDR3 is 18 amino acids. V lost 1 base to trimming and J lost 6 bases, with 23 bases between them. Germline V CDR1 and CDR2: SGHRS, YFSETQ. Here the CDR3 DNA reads TGCGCCAGCAGCTTGAGGATGGGGGGGCCCGGTCGGAGCAATGAGCAGTTCTTC. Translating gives CASSLRMGGPGRSNEQFF.

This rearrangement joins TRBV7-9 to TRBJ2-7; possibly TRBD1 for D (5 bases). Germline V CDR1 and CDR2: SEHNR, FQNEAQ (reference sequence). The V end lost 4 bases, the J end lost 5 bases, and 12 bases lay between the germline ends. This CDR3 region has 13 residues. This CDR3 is CASSYIGHHEQYF. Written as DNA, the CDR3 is TGTGCCAGCAGCTACATCGGACATCACGAGCAGTACTTC.

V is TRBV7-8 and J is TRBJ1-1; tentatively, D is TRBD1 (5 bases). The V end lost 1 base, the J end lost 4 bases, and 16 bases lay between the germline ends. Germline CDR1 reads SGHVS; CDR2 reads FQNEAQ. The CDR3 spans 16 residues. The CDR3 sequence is CASSLDAIGGSTEAFF. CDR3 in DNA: TGTGCCAGCAGCTTAGACGCAATCGGGGGGAGCACTGAAGCTTTCTTT.

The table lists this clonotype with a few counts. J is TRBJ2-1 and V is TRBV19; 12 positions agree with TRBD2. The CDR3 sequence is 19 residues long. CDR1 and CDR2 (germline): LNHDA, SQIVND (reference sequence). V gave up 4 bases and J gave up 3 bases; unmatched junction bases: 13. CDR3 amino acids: CASSTDKTGTSGFYNEQFF. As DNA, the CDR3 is TGTGCCAGTAGTACAGACAAGACCGGGACTAGCGGGTTCTACAATGAGCAGTTCTTC.

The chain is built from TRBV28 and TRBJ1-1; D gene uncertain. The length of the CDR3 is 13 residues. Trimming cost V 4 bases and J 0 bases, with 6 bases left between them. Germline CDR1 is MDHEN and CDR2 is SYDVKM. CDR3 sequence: CASSSAMNTEAFF. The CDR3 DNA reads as TGTGCCAGCAGTTCCGCTATGAACACTGAAGCTTTCTTT.

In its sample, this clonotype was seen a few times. The CDR3 is CASSSLARMSNQPQHF. CDR3 coding DNA: TGTGCCAGCAGCTCCCTCGCCCGGATGAGCAATCAGCCCCAGCATTTT. The chain links TRBV7-2 to TRBJ1-5; D remains ambiguous. The germline CDR1 and CDR2 sequences are SGHTA and FQGNSA. The CDR3 totals 16 residues. V was trimmed by 4 bases and J by 1 base, leaving 14 bases between them.

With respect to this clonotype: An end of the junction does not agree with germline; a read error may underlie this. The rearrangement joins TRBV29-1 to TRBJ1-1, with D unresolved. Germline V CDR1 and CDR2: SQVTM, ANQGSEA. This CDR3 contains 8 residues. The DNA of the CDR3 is TGCAGCGTTGAAGGGAGAGGGTTT. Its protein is CSVEGRGF.

The CDR3 reads CASSPRPRKLSEGRTVGTEAFF. For the CDR3, the DNA is TGTGCCAGCAGCCCACGCCCCAGAAAACTCTCGGAAGGGCGCACCGTGGGCACTGAAGCTTTCTTT. This chain joins TRBV7-9 and TRBJ1-1; D not resolved. V was pared by 5 bases and J by 4 bases, with 38 bases between. CDR1 is SEHNR, CDR2 FQNEAQ, per germline (reference sequence). The CDR3 is made up of 22 amino acids. Full variable domain (rest looked up from reference TRBV7-9 and TRBJ1-1): DTGVSQNPRHKITKRGQNVTFRCDPISEHNRLYWYRQTLGQGPEFLTYFQNEAQLEKSRLLSDRFSAERPKGSFSTLEIQRTEQGDSAMYLCASSPRPRKLSEGRTVGTEAFFGQGTRLTVV.

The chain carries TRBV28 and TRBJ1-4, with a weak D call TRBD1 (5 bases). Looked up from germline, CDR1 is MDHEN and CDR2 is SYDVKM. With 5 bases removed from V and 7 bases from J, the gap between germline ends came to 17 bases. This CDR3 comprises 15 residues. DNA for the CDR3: TGTGCCAGCAGTCCGCGTCGGGGGGGAGGTGAAAAACTGTTTTTT. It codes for CASSPRRGGGEKLFF. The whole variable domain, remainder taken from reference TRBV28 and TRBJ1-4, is DVKVTQSSRYLVKRTGEKVFLECVQDMDHENMFWYRQDPGLGLRLIYFSYDVKMKEKGDIPEGYSVSREKKERFSLILESASTNQTSMYLCASSPRRGGGEKLFFGSGTQLSVL.